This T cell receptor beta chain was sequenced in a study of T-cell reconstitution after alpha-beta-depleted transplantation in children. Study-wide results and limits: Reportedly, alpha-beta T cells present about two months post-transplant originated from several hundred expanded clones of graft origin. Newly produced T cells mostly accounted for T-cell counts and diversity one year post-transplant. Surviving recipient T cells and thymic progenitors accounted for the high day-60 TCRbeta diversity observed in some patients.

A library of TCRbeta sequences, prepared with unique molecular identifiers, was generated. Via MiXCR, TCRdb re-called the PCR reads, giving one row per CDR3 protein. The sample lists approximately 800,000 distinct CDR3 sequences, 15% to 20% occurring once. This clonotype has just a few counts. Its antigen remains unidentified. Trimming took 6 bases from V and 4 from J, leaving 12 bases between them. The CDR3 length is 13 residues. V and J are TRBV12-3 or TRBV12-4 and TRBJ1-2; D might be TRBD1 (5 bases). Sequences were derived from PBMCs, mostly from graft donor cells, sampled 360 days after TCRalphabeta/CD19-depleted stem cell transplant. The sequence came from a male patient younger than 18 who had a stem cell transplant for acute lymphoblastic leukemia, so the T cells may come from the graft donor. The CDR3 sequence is CASSNTGAYGYTF. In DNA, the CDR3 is TGTGCCAGCAGCAACACAGGTGCCTATGGCTACACCTTC.